This T cell receptor (beta chain) was sequenced during a study of control samples from healthy donors and cancer patients. This clone was recorded once. The CDR3 runs 15 residues. The germline CDR1 and CDR2 sequences are LGHDT and YNNKEL (reference sequence). V lost 3 bases to trimming and J lost 3 bases; unmatched junction nucleotides: 2. Here immunoSEQ multiplex PCR was the method, and the copy in TCRdb shows in-frame clones only, minus some. The table lists about 410,000 clones, about 93% of them singletons. This sequence joins TRBV3-1 (or the pseudogene TRBV3-2) and TRBJ2-6; 7 bases are shared with TRBD1. The receptor was derived from a man aged 40-49 years with head and neck cancer. Sequencing was done on a sample of PBMCs. CDR3 nucleotides: TGTGCCAGCAGCCAGAGGGGGCTTGGGGCCAACGTCCTGACTTTC. This sequence encodes CASSQRGLGANVLTF.